The 7 T cell receptor beta chains presented below share a single source sample, sequenced in a study of T cell changes during pregnancy in multiple sclerosis (dated by TCRdb to about 2019). The library came from the immunoSEQ multiplex PCR assay. TCRdb holds this immuneACCESS table with in-frame rearrangements only. Some clones are missing; in checked studies, unresolved V genes explain under half, and the rest has no known cause. Recorded for this sample are around 41,000 clones; more than 75% of them occurred a single time. About 1.5% of the sample is held by the ten biggest clonotypes. The sample was PBMCs (not recorded whether the cells were cultured). The receptors derive from a female donor with multiple sclerosis, enrolled in a pregnancy study.

This clone is a singleton in its sample. V usage is TRBV6-1 and J usage is TRBJ1-1; 9 bases map to TRBD1. Germline CDR1 and CDR2: MNHNS and SASEGT. After removal of 3 bases from V and 9 bases from J, the junction contained 8 bases not matched to a gene. CDR3 length: 14 amino acids. Here the CDR3 DNA reads TGTGCCAGCAGTGAGGGGACAGGGAGATTCAAAGCTTTCTTT. Its protein is CASSEGTGRFKAFF.

J is TRBJ2-1 and V is TRBV5-5; possibly TRBD2 for D (6 bases). Looked up from germline, CDR1 is SGHKS and CDR2 is YYEKEE (reference sequence). Trimming took 0 bases from V and 11 from J, leaving 12 bases between them. The CDR3 loop spans 13 amino acids. CDR3 sequence (DNA): TGTGCCAGCAGCTTGGAGTGGGCGGGACAGCAGTTCTTC. Translation gives CASSLEWAGQQFF.

A single count supports this clone. This chain uses TRBV30 with TRBJ1-5; no clear D gene. V lost 3 bases and J lost 2, with 11 bases in between. Germline-derived CDR1 and CDR2 are GTSNPN and SVGIG (reference sequence). The CDR3 contains 14 residues. The CDR3 DNA reads as TGTGCCTGGAGCTACCTGGATGGCAATCAGCCCCAGCATTTT. It is translated as CAWSYLDGNQPQHF.

Written as DNA, the CDR3 is TGCGCCAGCAGCCTCGCCGCGTTGGGGACTGGAAACACCATATATTTT. Protein sequence: CASSLAALGTGNTIYF. The rearrangement links TRBV4-1 to TRBJ1-3, with D unclear. Trimming took 4 bases from V and 2 from J, leaving 15 bases between them. Germline CDR1 is MGHRA and CDR2 is YSYEKL. The CDR3 runs to 16 residues.

V gene TRBV13 combines with J gene TRBJ1-3; D remains ambiguous. V lost 0 bases and J lost 2, with 11 bases in between. The CDR3 consists of 16 residues. The V gene's germline CDR1 is PRHDT and CDR2 FYEKMQ (reference sequence). The chain's CDR3 is CASSLGASKAGNTIYF. The DNA for the CDR3 is TGTGCCAGCAGCTTAGGGGCCTCCAAGGCTGGAAACACCATATATTTT.

The chain employs TRBV7-3 and TRBJ2-1; 13 bases agree with TRBD2. The CDR3 totals 16 residues. V was pared by 5 bases and J by 5 bases, with 6 bases of the junction left unmatched. CDR1 and CDR2 (germline): SGHTA, FQGTGA. The CDR3 nucleotides are TGTGCCAGCAGCCCCCCCGGACTAGCGGGAGACAATGAGCAGTTCTTC. Translating it yields CASSPPGLAGDNEQFF.

V and J are TRBV7-2 and TRBJ1-2; perhaps TRBD1 as D (5 bases). Trimming stripped 1 base from V and 0 bases from J, with 9 bases between. The germline gives CDR1 SGHTA, CDR2 FQGNSA. This CDR3 has 15 residues. The chain's CDR3 is CASSLVGTTNYGYTF. DNA for the CDR3: TGTGCCAGCAGCTTAGTAGGGACGACTAACTATGGCTACACCTTC.